The present entry profiles one TCR beta chain with its context. Aged 18 to 65, the patients with hyperthyroidism had under 2 months' duration and were newly diagnosed. This record belongs to a study of Graves' ophthalmopathy and Graves' hyperthyroidism. Amplification from RNA transcripts yielded the TCR beta CDR3 regions. First-round RT-PCR relied on HTBI primers, and a second-round multiplex PCR came next. TCRdb analysed the multiplex PCR reads with MiXCR anew, one entry per CDR3 protein. The table includes over a million distinct CDR3 sequences, less than 45% detected once. This CDR3 spans 15 amino acids. CDR1 is SGDLS, CDR2 YYNGEE, per germline. Germline trimming cut 4 bases from V and 6 bases from J; bases unmatched to any gene: 6.

This receptor was obtained from an adult man with Graves' hyperthyroidism. The sequenced material came from peripheral blood or thyroid tissue (not recorded which). This chain uses TRBV9 with TRBJ2-2; 10 nucleotides line up with TRBD1. CDR3 region: CASSTSGTGAGELFF. The CDR3 bases are TGTGCCAGCAGCACCTCCGGGACAGGGGCCGGGGAGCTGTTTTTT.